Given below is one T cell receptor (beta chain) in context. The sample comes from a study of blood T cell repertoires in COVID-19. V lost 0 bases and J lost 4, with 11 bases in between. The CDR3 consists of 15 residues. Germline-derived CDR1 and CDR2 are SGDLS and YYNGEE. The protocol was immunoSEQ multiplex PCR, while the TCRdb copy is restricted to in-frame clones and leaves out a portion. The data hold over 600,000 clones, with 70% to 90% observed a single time. V usage is TRBV9 and J usage is TRBJ1-3; the D gene is possibly TRBD1 (5 bases). This clonotype was sampled from a woman aged 18-29 years with acute or convalescent COVID-19. Specimen: peripheral blood. CDR3 DNA: TGTGCCAGCAGCGTAGTCCCAGGGTTCGGAAACACCATATATTTT. Its translation is CASSVVPGFGNTIYF.